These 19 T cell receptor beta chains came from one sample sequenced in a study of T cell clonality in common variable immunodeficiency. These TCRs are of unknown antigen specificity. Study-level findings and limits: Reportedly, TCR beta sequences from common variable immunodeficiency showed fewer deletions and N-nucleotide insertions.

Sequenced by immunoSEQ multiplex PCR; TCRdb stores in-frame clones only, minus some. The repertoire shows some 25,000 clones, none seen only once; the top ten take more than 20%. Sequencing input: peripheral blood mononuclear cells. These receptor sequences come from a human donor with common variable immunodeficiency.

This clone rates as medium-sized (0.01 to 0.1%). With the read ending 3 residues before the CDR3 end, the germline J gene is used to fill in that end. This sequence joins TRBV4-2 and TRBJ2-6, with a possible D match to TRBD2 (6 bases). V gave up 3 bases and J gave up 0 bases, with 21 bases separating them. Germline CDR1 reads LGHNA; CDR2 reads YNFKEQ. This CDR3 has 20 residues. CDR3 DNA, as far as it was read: TGTGCCAGCAGCCACCGGATTTCCGGGACTCCTAACTCTGGGGCCAACGTC. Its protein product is CASSHRISGTPNSGANV. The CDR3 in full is CASSHRISGTPNSGANVLTF.

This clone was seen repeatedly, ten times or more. CDR3 in amino acids: CASSTRAGDFEAFF. The CDR3 DNA, read in part, is TGTGCCAGCAGTACCCGGGCGGGGGATTTCGAA. The chain couples TRBV6-2 or TRBV6-3 to TRBJ1-1; D possibly corresponds to TRBD1 (5 bases). The read falls 3 residues short of the CDR3 end, and the missing part is taken from the germline J gene. Germline V lookup: CDR1 MNHEY, CDR2 SVGEGT. The CDR3 totals 14 residues.

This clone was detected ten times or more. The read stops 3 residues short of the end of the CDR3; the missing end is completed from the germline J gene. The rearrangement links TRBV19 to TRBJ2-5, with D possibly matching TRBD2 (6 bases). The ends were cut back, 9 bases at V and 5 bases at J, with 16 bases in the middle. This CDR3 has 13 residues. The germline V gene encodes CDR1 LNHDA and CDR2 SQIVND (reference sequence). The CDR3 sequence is CASKSSARETQYF. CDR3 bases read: TGTGCCAGCAAGTCTAGCGCCAGGGAGACC.

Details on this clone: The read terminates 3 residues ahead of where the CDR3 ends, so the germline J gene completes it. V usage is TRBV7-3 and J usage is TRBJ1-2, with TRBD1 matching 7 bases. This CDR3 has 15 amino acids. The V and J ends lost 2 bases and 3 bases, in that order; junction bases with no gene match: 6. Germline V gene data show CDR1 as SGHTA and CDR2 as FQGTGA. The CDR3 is CASSLSVGTDYGYTF. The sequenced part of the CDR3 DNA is TGTGCCAGCAGCTTATCGGTTGGGACAGACTATGGC.

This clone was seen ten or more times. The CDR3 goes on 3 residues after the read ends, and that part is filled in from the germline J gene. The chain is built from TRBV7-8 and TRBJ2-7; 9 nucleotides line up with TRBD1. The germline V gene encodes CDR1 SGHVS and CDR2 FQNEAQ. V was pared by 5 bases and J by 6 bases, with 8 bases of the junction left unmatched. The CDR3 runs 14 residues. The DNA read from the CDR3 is TGTGCCAGCAGCCTGGACAGGGGATCCCTCGAG. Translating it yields CASSLDRGSLE. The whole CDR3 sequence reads CASSLDRGSLEQYF.

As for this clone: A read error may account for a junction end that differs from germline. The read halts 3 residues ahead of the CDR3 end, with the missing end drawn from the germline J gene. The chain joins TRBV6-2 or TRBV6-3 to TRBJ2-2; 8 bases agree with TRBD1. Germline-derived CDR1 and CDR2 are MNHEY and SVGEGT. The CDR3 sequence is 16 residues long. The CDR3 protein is CASSILSTGVTEELFF. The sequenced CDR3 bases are TGTGCCAGCAGTATTCTCTCGACAGGGGTCACCGAGGAG.

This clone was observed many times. The sequenced CDR3 bases are TGTGCCAGCAGCAGAGAGGCAGGGGAGCTCTATGGC. Translating gives CASSREAGELYG. The CDR3 as a whole reads CASSREAGELYGYTF. The rearrangement links TRBV7-9 to TRBJ1-2; perhaps TRBD1 as D (6 bases). Read coverage stops 3 residues before the CDR3 terminus; the germline J gene supplies the remainder. CDR3 size: 15 residues. The germline V and J ends were trimmed by 5 bases and 4 bases, with 17 bases remaining between them. Looked up from germline, CDR1 is SEHNR and CDR2 is FQNEAQ (reference sequence).

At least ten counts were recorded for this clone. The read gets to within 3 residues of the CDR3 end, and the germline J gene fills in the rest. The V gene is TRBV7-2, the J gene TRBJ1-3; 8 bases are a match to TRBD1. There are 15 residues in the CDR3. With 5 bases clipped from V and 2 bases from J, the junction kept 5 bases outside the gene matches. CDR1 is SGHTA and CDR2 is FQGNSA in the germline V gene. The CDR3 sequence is CASSGEQGAGNTIYF. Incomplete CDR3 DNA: TGTGCCAGCAGCGGCGAACAGGGGGCTGGAAACACC.

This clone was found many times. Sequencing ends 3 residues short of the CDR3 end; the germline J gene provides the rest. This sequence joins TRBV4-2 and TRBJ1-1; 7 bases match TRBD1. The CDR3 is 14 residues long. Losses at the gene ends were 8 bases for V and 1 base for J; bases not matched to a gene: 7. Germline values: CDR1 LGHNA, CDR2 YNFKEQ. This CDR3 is CASLRGTENTEAFF. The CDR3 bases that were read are TGTGCCAGCTTACGCGGGACAGAGAACACTGAA.

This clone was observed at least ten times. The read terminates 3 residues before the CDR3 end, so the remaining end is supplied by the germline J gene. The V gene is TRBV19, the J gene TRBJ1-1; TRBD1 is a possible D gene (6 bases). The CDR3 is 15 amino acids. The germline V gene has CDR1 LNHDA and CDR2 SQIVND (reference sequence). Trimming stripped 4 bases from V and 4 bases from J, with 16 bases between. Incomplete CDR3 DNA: TGTGCCAGTAGTAAGAAAAAGGGGGTCGGCACTGAA. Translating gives CASSKKKGVGTE. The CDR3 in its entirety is CASSKKKGVGTEAFF.

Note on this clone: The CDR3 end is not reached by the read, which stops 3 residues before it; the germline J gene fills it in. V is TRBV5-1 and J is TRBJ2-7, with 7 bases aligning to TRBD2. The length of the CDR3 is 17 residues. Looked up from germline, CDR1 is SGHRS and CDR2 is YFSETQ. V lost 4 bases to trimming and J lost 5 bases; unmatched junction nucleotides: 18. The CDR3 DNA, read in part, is TGCGCCAGCAGCCCGGGCTCCGGGACTACCGCAACCAACGAG. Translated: CASSPGSGTTATNE. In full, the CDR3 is CASSPGSGTTATNEQYF.

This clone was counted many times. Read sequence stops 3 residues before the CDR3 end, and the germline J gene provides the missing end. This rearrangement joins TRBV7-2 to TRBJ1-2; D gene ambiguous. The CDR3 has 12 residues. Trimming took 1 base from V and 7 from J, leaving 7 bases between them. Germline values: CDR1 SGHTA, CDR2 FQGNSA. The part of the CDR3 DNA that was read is TGTGCCAGCAGCTTAGTCCGCGGTGGC. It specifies CASSLVRGG. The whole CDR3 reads CASSLVRGGYTF. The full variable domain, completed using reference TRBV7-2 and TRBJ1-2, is GAGVSQSPSNKVTEKGKDVELRCDPISGHTALYWYRQSLGQGLEFLIYFQGNSAPDKSGLPSDRFSAERTGGSVSTLTIQRTQQEDSAVYLCASSLVRGGYTFGSGTRLTVV.

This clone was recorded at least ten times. The part of the CDR3 DNA that was read is TGTGCCTGGAGTACCTCCAACACCCGGAGGGGACAGCCC. Amino acid sequence: CAWSTSNTRRGQP. The CDR3 in its entirety is CAWSTSNTRRGQPQHF. This chain connects TRBV30 to TRBJ1-5; D might be TRBD1 (5 bases). The CDR3 extends 3 residues past the end of the read, so its final part is completed from the germline J gene. Trimming took 2 bases from V and 7 from J, leaving 21 bases between them. Germline V gene sequence: CDR1 GTSNPN, CDR2 SVGIG (reference sequence). The length of the CDR3 is 16 residues.

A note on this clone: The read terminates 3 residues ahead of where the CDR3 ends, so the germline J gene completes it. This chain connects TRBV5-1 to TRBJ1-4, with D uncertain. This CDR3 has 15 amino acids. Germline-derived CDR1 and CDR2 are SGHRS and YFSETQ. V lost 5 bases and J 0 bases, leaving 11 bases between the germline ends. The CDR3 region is CASREIATTNEKLFF. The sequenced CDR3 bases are TGCGCCAGCAGAGAGATCGCTACAACTAATGAAAAA.

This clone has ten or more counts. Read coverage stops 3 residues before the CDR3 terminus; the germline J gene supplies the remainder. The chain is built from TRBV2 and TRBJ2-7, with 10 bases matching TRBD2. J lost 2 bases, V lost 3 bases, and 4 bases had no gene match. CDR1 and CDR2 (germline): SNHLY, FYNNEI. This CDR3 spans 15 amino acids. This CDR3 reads CASSDFSGGAYEQYF. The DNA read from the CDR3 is TGTGCCAGCAGTGATTTCAGCGGGGGGGCCTACGAG. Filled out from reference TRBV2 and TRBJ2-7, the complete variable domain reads EPEVTQTPSHQVTQMGQEVILRCVPISNHLYFYWYRQILGQKVEFLVSFYNNEISEKSEIFDDQFSVERPDGSNFTLKIRSTKLEDSAMYFCASSDFSGGAYEQYFGPGTRLTVT.

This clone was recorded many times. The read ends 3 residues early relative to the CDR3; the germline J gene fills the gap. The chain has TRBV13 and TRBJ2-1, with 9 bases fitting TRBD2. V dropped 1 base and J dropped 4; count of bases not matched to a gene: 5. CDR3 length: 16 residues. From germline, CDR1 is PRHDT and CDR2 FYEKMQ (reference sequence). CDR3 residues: CASSLATSGTYNEQFF. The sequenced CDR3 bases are TGTGCCAGCAGCTTAGCGACTAGCGGAACTTACAATGAG.

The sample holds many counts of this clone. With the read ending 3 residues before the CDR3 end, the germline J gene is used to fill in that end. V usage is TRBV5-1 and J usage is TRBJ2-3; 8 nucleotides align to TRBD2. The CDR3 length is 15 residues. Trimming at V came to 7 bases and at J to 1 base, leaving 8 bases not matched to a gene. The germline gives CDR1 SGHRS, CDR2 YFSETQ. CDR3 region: CASALLAEGTDTQYF. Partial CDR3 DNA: TGCGCCAGCGCCTTACTAGCGGAGGGCACAGATACG.

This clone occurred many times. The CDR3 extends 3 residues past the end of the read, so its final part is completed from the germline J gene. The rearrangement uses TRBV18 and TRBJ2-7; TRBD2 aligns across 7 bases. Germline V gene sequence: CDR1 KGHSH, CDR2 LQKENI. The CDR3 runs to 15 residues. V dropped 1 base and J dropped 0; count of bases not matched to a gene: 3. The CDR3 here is CASSPQRDLSYEQYF. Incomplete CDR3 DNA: TGTGCCAGCTCACCACAGCGGGACCTCTCCTACGAG.

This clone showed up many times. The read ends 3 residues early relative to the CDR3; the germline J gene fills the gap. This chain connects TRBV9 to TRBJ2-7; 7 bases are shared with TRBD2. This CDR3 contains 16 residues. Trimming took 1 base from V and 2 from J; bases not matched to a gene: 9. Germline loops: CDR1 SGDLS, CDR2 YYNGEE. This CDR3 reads CASSVQGGSPTYEQYF. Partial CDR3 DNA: TGTGCCAGCAGCGTACAAGGCGGGAGCCCAACCTACGAG. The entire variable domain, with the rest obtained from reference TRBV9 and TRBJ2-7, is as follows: DSGVTQTPKHLITATGQRVTLRCSPRSGDLSVYWYQQSLDQGLQFLIQYYNGEERAKGNILERFSAQQFPDLHSELNLSSLELGDSALYFCASSVQGGSPTYEQYFGPGTRLTVT.